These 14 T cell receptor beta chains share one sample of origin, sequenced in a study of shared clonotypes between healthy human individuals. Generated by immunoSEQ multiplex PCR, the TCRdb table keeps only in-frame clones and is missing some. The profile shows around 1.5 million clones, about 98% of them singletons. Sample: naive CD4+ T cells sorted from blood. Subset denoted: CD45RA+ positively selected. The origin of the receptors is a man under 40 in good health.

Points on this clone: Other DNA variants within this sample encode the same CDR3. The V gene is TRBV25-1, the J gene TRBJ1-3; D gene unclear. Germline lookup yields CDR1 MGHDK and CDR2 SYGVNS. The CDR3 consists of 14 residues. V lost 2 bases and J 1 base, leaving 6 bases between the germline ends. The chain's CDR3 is CASSEPGSGNTIYF. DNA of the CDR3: TGTGCCAGCAGTGAACCCGGGTCTGGAAACACCATATATTTT.

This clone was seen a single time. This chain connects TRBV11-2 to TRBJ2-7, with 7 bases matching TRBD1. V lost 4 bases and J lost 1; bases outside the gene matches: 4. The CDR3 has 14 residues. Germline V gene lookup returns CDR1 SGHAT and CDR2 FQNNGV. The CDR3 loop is CASSWDSGSYEQYF. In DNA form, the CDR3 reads TGTGCCAGCAGCTGGGACAGCGGATCCTACGAGCAGTACTTC.

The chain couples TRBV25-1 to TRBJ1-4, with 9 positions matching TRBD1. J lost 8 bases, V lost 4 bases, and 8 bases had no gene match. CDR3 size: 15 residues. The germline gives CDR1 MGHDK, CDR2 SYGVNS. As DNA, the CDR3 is TGTGCCAGCAGTGGGGGACAGGGTGATGTAGAAAAACTGTTTTTT. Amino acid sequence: CASSGGQGDVEKLFF.

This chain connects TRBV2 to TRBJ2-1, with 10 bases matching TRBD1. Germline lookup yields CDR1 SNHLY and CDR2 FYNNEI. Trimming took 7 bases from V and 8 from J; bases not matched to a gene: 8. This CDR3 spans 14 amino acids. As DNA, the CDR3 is TGTGCCAGCACAGTCGACAGGGGGCTATATGAGCAGTTCTTC. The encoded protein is CASTVDRGLYEQFF.

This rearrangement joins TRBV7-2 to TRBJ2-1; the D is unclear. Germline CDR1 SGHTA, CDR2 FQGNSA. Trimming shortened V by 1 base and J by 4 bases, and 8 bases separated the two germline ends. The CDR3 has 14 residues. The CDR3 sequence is CASSLERSYNEQFF. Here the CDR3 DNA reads TGTGCCAGCAGCTTAGAGAGAAGTTACAATGAGCAGTTCTTC. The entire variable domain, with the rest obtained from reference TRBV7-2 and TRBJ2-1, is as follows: GAGVSQSPSNKVTEKGKDVELRCDPISGHTALYWYRQSLGQGLEFLIYFQGNSAPDKSGLPSDRFSAERTGGSVSTLTIQRTQQEDSAVYLCASSLERSYNEQFFGPGTRLTVL.

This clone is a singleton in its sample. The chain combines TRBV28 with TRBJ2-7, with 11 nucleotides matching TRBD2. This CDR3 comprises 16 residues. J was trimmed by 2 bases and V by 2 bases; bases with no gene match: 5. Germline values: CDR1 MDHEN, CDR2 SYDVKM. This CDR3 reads CASSLPLAGVPYEQYF. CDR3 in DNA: TGTGCCAGCAGTTTACCACTAGCGGGAGTACCCTACGAGCAGTACTTC. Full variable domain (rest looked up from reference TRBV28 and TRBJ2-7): DVKVTQSSRYLVKRTGEKVFLECVQDMDHENMFWYRQDPGLGLRLIYFSYDVKMKEKGDIPEGYSVSREKKERFSLILESASTNQTSMYLCASSLPLAGVPYEQYFGPGTRLTVT.

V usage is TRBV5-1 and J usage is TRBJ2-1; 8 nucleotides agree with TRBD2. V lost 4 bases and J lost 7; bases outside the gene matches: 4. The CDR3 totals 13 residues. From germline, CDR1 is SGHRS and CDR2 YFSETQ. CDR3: CASSTRLANEQFF. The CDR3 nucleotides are TGCGCCAGCAGCACGAGACTAGCGAATGAGCAGTTCTTC.

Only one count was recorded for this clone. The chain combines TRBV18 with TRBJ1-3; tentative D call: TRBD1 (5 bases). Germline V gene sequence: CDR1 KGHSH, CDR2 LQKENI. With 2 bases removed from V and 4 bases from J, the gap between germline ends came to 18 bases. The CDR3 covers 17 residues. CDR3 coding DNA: TGTGCCAGCTCACCAGAGTTGAGGAAGGGACGCGGAAACACCATATATTTT. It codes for CASSPELRKGRGNTIYF.

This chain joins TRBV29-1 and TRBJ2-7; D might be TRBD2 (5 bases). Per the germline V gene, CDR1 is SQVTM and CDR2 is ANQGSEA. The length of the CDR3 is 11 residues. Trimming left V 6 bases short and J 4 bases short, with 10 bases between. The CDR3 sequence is CSVGNTYEQYF. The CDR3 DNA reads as TGCAGCGTCGGGAACACTTACGAGCAGTACTTC.

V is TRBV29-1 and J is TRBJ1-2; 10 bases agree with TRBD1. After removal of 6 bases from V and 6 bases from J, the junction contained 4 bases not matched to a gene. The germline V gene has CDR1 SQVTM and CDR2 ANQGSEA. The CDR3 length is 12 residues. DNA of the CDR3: TGCAGCGTAACGGACAGGGGGGATGGCTACACCTTC. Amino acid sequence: CSVTDRGDGYTF.

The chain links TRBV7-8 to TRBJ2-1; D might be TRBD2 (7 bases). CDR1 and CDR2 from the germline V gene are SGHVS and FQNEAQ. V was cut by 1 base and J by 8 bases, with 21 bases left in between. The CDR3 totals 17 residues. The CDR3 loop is CASSLGPSRRGGYEQFF. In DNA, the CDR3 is TGTGCCAGCAGCTTAGGACCGTCAAGGAGGGGGGGCTATGAGCAGTTCTTC.

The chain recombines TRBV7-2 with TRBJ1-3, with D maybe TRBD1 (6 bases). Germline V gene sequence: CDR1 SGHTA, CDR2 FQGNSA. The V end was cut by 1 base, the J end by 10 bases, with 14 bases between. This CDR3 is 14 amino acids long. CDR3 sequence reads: CASSLERGAGTIYF. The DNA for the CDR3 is TGTGCCAGCAGCTTAGAGCGGGGGGCGGGTACCATATATTTT. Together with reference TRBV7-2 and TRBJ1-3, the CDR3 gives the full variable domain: GAGVSQSPSNKVTEKGKDVELRCDPISGHTALYWYRQSLGQGLEFLIYFQGNSAPDKSGLPSDRFSAERTGGSVSTLTIQRTQQEDSAVYLCASSLERGAGTIYFGEGSWLTVV.

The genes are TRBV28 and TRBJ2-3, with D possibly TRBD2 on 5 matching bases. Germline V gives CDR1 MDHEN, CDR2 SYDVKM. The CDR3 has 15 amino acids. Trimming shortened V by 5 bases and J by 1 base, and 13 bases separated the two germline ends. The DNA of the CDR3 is TGTGCCAGCAGTGTATTGAGAGCGGGCACAGATACGCAGTATTTT. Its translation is CASSVLRAGTDTQYF.

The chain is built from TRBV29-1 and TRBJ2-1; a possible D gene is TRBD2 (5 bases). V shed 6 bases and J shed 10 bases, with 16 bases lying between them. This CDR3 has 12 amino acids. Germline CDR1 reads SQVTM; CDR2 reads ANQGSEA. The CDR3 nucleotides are TGCAGCGTAGAACCCCCGAGCGGCGAGCAGTTCTTC. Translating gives CSVEPPSGEQFF.